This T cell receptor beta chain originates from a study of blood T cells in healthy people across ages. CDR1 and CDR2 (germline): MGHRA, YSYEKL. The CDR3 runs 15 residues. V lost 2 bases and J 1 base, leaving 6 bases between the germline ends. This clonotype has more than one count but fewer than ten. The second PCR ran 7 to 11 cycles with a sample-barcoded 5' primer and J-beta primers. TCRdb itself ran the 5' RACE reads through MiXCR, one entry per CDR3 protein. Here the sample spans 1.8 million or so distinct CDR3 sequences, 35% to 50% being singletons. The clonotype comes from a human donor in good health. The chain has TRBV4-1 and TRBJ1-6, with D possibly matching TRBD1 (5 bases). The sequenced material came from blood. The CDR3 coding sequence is TGCGCCAGCAGCCAAAGACAGTCCTATAATTCACCCCTCCACTTT. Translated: CASSQRQSYNSPLHF.